This note documents a single T cell receptor (beta chain) sequence. Its antigen is not identified. Investigators took adjacent lung free of atypia at least 2 cm from the tumor margin. Libraries were prepared by immunoSEQ multiplex PCR; TCRdb keeps only in-frame clonotypes and omits some of them. The table has approximately 1,600 clones, approximately 21% seen once. This sample is drawn from a study of T cells in localized non-small cell lung cancer. General study results and limits: Within adjacent lung there appeared a median roughly 60 of the top 100 tumor clones.

In germline, CDR1 is KGHSH, CDR2 LQKENI. The V and J ends lost 2 bases and 3 bases respectively, with 7 bases between them. This CDR3 has 13 residues. The genes are TRBV18 and TRBJ1-1; TRBD1 is a possible D gene (5 bases). The source is a woman aged 35 to 69 with stage I lung adenocarcinoma. The sample in question was normal lung tissue next to the tumor, obtained before any cancer treatment. CDR3 sequence reads: CASSPSRDTEAFF. CDR3 bases: TGTGCCAGCTCACCAAGCAGGGACACTGAAGCTTTCTTT. Supplemented by reference TRBV18 and TRBJ1-1, the full variable domain reads NAGVMQNPRHLVRRRGQEARLRCSPMKGHSHVYWYRQLPEEGLKFMVYLQKENIIDESGMPKERFSAEFPKEGPSILRIQQVVRGDSAAYFCASSPSRDTEAFFGQGTRLTVV.